One sample yielded the 12 T cell receptor beta chains listed below, sequenced in a study of cytomegalovirus exposure and HLA in healthy donors. Researchers ran the PCR with 60 Vbeta and 13 Jbeta primers. Sequencing used immunoSEQ multiplex PCR; TCRdb keeps in-frame clones, though not all of them. The sample shows approximately 110,000 clones, 50% to 65% of them seen only once. Sequenced: PBMCs. All receptors come from a man aged 25-45 years in good health and CMV-seropositive.

The J gene is TRBJ2-3, the V gene TRBV25-1; 7 nucleotides match TRBD1. CDR3 size: 15 residues. The germline V gene encodes CDR1 MGHDK and CDR2 SYGVNS. Trimming at V came to 3 bases and at J to 3 bases, leaving 6 bases not matched to a gene. The CDR3 is CASSDLQTGTDTQYF. In DNA, the CDR3 is TGTGCCAGCAGTGACCTCCAGACAGGGACAGATACGCAGTATTTT.

V usage is TRBV4-1 and J usage is TRBJ2-7; weak D call: TRBD1 (6 bases). Germline CDR1 MGHRA, CDR2 YSYEKL. CDR3 length: 12 amino acids. The V end was cut by 5 bases, the J end by 5 bases, with 10 bases between. DNA for the CDR3: TGCGCCAGCAGCGAAGCAGGGGACGAGCAGTACTTC. Translating it yields CASSEAGDEQYF.

The table lists this clone with a few counts. V and J are TRBV19 and TRBJ1-1; D perhaps matches TRBD1 (6 bases). CDR3 length equals 13 residues. The V gene lost 6 bases and the J gene lost 4 bases, with 12 bases spanning the gap. Germline CDR1 is LNHDA and CDR2 is SQIVND (reference sequence). The CDR3 nucleotides read TGTGCCAGTAGCCCGACAGGCTCCACTGAAGCTTTCTTT. Its protein product is CASSPTGSTEAFF. The full variable domain, rest sourced from reference TRBV19 and TRBJ1-1, is DGGITQSPKYLFRKEGQNVTLSCEQNLNHDAMYWYRQDPGQGLRLIYYSQIVNDFQKGDIAEGYSVSREKKESFPLTVTSAQKNPTAFYLCASSPTGSTEAFFGQGTRLTVV.

The rearrangement joins TRBV5-1 to TRBJ1-2; 7 nucleotides agree with TRBD1. The junction had 2 bases not matched to a gene; V was cut back by 3 bases and J by 6 bases. Germline assignment: CDR1 SGHRS and CDR2 YFSETQ. The CDR3 loop spans 12 amino acids. As DNA, the CDR3 is TGCGCCAGCAGCTCCGGGACAGATGGCTACACCTTC. Translating it yields CASSSGTDGYTF.

This chain links TRBV6-5 with TRBJ2-4; tentative D call: TRBD1 (7 bases). This CDR3 is 15 amino acids long. Trimming pared 5 bases from V and 7 bases from J, leaving 18 bases between. The germline V gene encodes CDR1 MNHEY and CDR2 SVGAGI. In DNA, the CDR3 is TGTGCCAGCAGTGGTGGGGCAGGGGGGACGAACATTCAGTACTTC. The encoded protein is CASSGGAGGTNIQYF.

The chain combines TRBV10-1 with TRBJ2-5; TRBD1 aligns across 8 bases. The J call is uncertain, as TRBJ2-7 better fits the DNA end. Germline V gene lookup returns CDR1 WNHNN and CDR2 SYGVQD (reference sequence). CDR3 length: 13 residues. CDR3 sequence reads: CASSEGTGYEQYF. CDR3 coding DNA: TGCGCCAGCAGTGAAGGGACAGGCTACGAGCAGTACTTC.

This clone was detected only a few times. The J gene is TRBJ2-7, the V gene TRBV7-9; D perhaps matches TRBD1 (5 bases). Trimming pared 5 bases from V and 3 bases from J, leaving 14 bases between. Germline V gene lookup returns CDR1 SEHNR and CDR2 FQNEAQ (reference sequence). The CDR3 contains 14 residues. The CDR3 region is CASSQPDRFYEQYF. As DNA, the CDR3 is TGTGCCAGCAGCCAACCTGACAGATTCTACGAGCAGTACTTC.

The CDR3 coding sequence is TGTGCCAGCAGCTTAGAAGGGACAGCCGATTATGGCTACACCTTC. Residues: CASSLEGTADYGYTF. The chain recombines TRBV11-3 with TRBJ1-2; 7 nucleotides agree with TRBD1. The germline CDR1 and CDR2 sequences are SGHNT and YENEEA. After removal of 0 bases from V and 5 bases from J, the junction contained 6 bases not matched to a gene. The CDR3 is 15 residues long.

The chain uses TRBV6-1 and TRBJ1-5, with TRBD1 matching over 8 bases. The J segment lost 8 bases and the V segment lost 5 bases, leaving 8 bases of the junction unmatched. CDR1 and CDR2 (germline): MNHNS, SASEGT. This CDR3 region has 14 residues. The CDR3 loop reads CASSRGQEIEPQHF. In DNA, the CDR3 is TGTGCCAGCAGTAGGGGACAGGAGATAGAGCCCCAGCATTTT.

This clone has a handful of counts. This sequence joins TRBV9 and TRBJ2-2; the D gene is possibly TRBD1 (6 bases). The germline V gene has CDR1 SGDLS and CDR2 YYNGEE. The CDR3 length is 16 residues. V was trimmed by 0 bases and J by 5 bases, leaving 14 bases between them. Here the CDR3 DNA reads TGTGCCAGCAGCGTAGCTACTGGACAGTGGACCGGGGAGCTGTTTTTT. Protein sequence: CASSVATGQWTGELFF.

This chain connects TRBV6-5 to TRBJ2-5; D possibly corresponds to TRBD2 (5 bases). The CDR3 totals 13 residues. Germline values: CDR1 MNHEY, CDR2 SVGAGI. The ends were cut back, 6 bases at V and 5 bases at J, with 13 bases in the middle. CDR3 coding DNA: TGTGCCAGCAGCAAGGACTGGAGGGAGACCCAGTACTTC. Protein product: CASSKDWRETQYF.

The chain combines TRBV9 with TRBJ2-3; 8 bases are shared with TRBD1. This CDR3 is 17 amino acids long. CDR1 and CDR2 (germline): SGDLS, YYNGEE. The trim removed 0 bases at V and 0 bases at J, leaving 6 bases unmatched. The CDR3 loop is CASSVAGTGGSTDTQYF. CDR3 DNA: TGTGCCAGCAGCGTAGCAGGTACAGGGGGGAGCACAGATACGCAGTATTTT.